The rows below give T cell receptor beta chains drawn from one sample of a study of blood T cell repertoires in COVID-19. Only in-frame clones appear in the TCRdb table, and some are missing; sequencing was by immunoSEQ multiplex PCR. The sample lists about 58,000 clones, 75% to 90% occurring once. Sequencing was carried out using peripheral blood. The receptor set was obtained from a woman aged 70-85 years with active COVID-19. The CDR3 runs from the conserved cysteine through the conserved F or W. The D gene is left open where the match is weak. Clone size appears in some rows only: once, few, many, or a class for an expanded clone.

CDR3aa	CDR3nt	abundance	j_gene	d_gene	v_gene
CASSTYNEQFF	TGCGCCAGCAGCACCTATAATGAGCAGTTCTTC	-	TRBJ2-1	-	TRBV4-1
CASAFGQGGTYEQYF	TGTGCCAGCGCCTTCGGACAGGGGGGGACCTACGAGCAGTACTTC	-	TRBJ2-7	TRBD1	TRBV19
CASSLARAGVSHNEQFF	TGTGCCAGCAGCTTGGCCAGGGCGGGAGTTTCCCACAATGAGCAGTTCTTC	-	TRBJ2-1	TRBD2	TRBV5-5
CASSQGQWEQYF	TGTGCCAGCAGCCAAGGACAGTGGGAGCAGTACTTC	once	TRBJ2-7	-	TRBV7-8
CASRVDSYEQYF	TGTGCCAGCAGGGTCGACAGCTACGAGCAGTACTTC	once	TRBJ2-7	-	TRBV2
CASSRGRLPYEQYF	TGCGCCAGCAGTCGGGGGAGGCTACCCTACGAGCAGTACTTC	-	TRBJ2-7	-	TRBV23-1
CAIREQGGGGEQFF	TGTGCCATCAGGGAACAGGGCGGTGGGGGTGAGCAGTTCTTC	-	TRBJ2-1	-	TRBV10-3
CASSLGPSGRGDNEQFF	TGTGCCAGCAGCTTGGGTCCTAGCGGGAGAGGGGACAATGAGCAGTTCTTC	-	TRBJ2-1	TRBD2	TRBV5-5
CASSYTSDRADSPLHF	TGTGCCAGCTCCTACACGTCGGACAGGGCTGATTCACCCCTCCACTTT	-	TRBJ1-6	TRBD1	TRBV18
CASSFEEHSTDTQYF	TGTGCCAGCAGTTTCGAGGAACATAGCACAGATACGCAGTATTTT	-	TRBJ2-3	-	TRBV6-6
CASSTIAGLNNEQFF	TGTGCCAGCAGCACCATAGCGGGACTCAACAATGAGCAGTTCTTC	-	TRBJ2-1	TRBD2	TRBV5-6
CATSDWRDTEAFF	TGTGCCACCAGTGATTGGCGGGACACTGAAGCTTTCTTT	-	TRBJ1-1	-	TRBV24-1
CASSPRTSGSSKNIQYF	TGTGCCAGCTCACCACGGACTAGCGGGAGTTCCAAAAACATTCAGTACTTC	-	TRBJ2-4	TRBD2	TRBV18
CASSLVYAGGANNEQFF	TGCGCCAGCAGCTTGGTATATGCGGGGGGCGCAAACAATGAGCAGTTCTTC	once	TRBJ2-1	TRBD2	TRBV5-1
CASQLLGGVLRSTDTQYF	TGCGCCAGTCAACTACTAGGCGGCGTTCTGAGAAGCACAGATACGCAGTATTTT	-	TRBJ2-3	-	TRBV4-1
CASSIDRTSDTQYF	TGTGCCAGTAGTATAGATCGCACTTCGGATACGCAGTATTTT	-	TRBJ2-3	-	TRBV19
CASSEGQLREQYF	TGTGCCAGCAGCGAGGGACAGCTTCGTGAGCAGTACTTC	-	TRBJ2-7	TRBD1	TRBV9
CAWTRTGNEQYF	TGTGCCTGGACACGGACAGGGAACGAGCAGTACTTC	-	TRBJ2-7	TRBD1	TRBV30
CASSSRTSGDTQYF	TGTGCCAGCAGTTCCAGGACTAGCGGAGATACGCAGTATTTT	-	TRBJ2-3	TRBD2	TRBV27
CASSPWPGGADTEAFF	TGTGCCAGCAGTCCATGGCCAGGGGGCGCGGACACTGAAGCTTTCTTT	-	TRBJ1-1	TRBD1	TRBV27
CSASFSFTDTQYF	TGCAGTGCTAGTTTTAGCTTCACAGATACGCAGTATTTT	-	TRBJ2-3	-	TRBV20-1
CAWSIGRGNYGYTF	TGTGCCTGGAGTATAGGCAGAGGGAACTATGGCTACACCTTC	-	TRBJ1-2	-	TRBV30
CASGLDSFYGYTF	TGTGCTAGTGGCCTGGACAGTTTCTATGGCTACACCTTC	-	TRBJ1-2	-	TRBV12-5
CASSTGTGGMETQYF	TGTGCCAGTAGTACCGGGACAGGGGGCATGGAGACCCAGTACTTC	-	TRBJ2-5	TRBD1	TRBV19
CASSPDRVYGELFF	TGTGCCAGCAGCCCGGACAGGGTATACGGGGAGCTGTTTTTT	-	TRBJ2-2	TRBD1	TRBV3-1/TRBV3-2
CASSWDRGRDTGELFF	TGCGCCAGCAGTTGGGACAGGGGGCGTGACACCGGGGAGCTGTTTTTT	-	TRBJ2-2	TRBD1	TRBV10-1
CASSTPRGNTEAFF	TGCGCCAGCAGCACCCCAAGGGGGAACACTGAAGCTTTCTTT	-	TRBJ1-1	-	TRBV5-1